This T cell receptor beta chain was identified in a study of blood T cells in healthy people across ages. The V end was cut by 0 bases, the J end by 4 bases, with 13 bases between. CDR1 SGDLS and CDR2 YYNGEE come from the germline V gene. The CDR3 runs 15 residues. With a J-beta primer mix and a sample-barcoded 5' primer, a second PCR ran roughly 7 to 11 cycles. At least 2.5 million CDR3-containing paired-end reads were obtained per sample. MiXCR was run by TCRdb on the 5' RACE reads, yielding one entry per CDR3 protein. In the table there are roughly 1,500,000 distinct CDR3 sequences, about 35% of which are singletons.

This receptor was identified in a woman younger than 45 in good health. The sequenced material came from blood. The chain is built from TRBV9 and TRBJ1-2; unclear D gene. The CDR3 bases are TGTGCCAGCAGCGTAGATGCCCGGGCGGGCTATGGCTACACCTTC. Translated, it gives CASSVDARAGYGYTF.